The source of this T cell receptor (beta chain) is a study of T cell repertoires in ileal Crohn's disease. About the study: Around 37% were active smokers at surgery; median disease duration was about 7.5 years.

Sequenced by immunoSEQ multiplex PCR; TCRdb stores in-frame clones only, minus some. The sample carries tens of thousands of clones, about 81% recorded once. Per the germline V gene, CDR1 is LGHNT and CDR2 is FRNRAP. The CDR3 has 15 residues. Trimming left V 3 bases short and J 2 bases short, with 13 bases between. Findings and caveats of the study: Compared with CD4 T cells, sorted CD8 cells carried more expanded clones. Active smokers at surgery had more clonal expansions than non-smokers.

On this clone itself: Its antigen remains unidentified.

Input material: ileal tissue. The chain has TRBV12-5 and TRBJ2-5; TRBD1 might be the D (7 bases). This sequence was found in an adult with Crohn's disease. The CDR3 coding sequence is TGTGCTAGTGGTTTAGGGGGCGGAGGGCAAGAGACCCAGTACTTC. This gives the protein CASGLGGGGQETQYF. Supplemented by reference TRBV12-5 and TRBJ2-5, the full variable domain reads DARVTQTPRHKVTEMGQEVTMRCQPILGHNTVFWYRQTMMQGLELLAYFRNRAPLDDSGMPKDRFSAEMPDATLATLKIQPSEPRDSAVYFCASGLGGGGQETQYFGPGTRLLVL.